The 8 T cell receptor beta chains in this list originate from one sample, sequenced in a study of cytomegalovirus exposure and HLA in healthy donors. PCR primers comprised 60 Vbeta and 13 Jbeta primers. Using immunoSEQ multiplex PCR, the repertoire was profiled, and TCRdb retains in-frame clones only, with some absent. Of about 130,000 clones in the sample, approximately 84% are singletons; the top ten hold 1.8%. Sequencing was carried out using PBMCs. These receptors were obtained from a woman aged 35 to 49 in good health and CMV-seronegative.

This clone is a singleton in its sample. The V call is TRBV7-6, the J call TRBJ2-5, with 8 bases matching TRBD2. Germline CDR1 reads SGHVS; CDR2 reads FNYEAQ. With V trimmed by 2 bases and J by 1 base, 6 bases remained unmatched. The CDR3 sequence is 16 residues long. The DNA for the CDR3 is TGTGCCAGCAGCTTAAATAGCGGGGCGTTCCAAGAGACCCAGTACTTC. It specifies CASSLNSGAFQETQYF.

In its sample, this clone was seen a few times. The gene calls are TRBV27 and TRBJ1-2; the D is unclear. The CDR3 totals 14 residues. The V gene lost 6 bases and the J gene lost 13 bases, with 24 bases spanning the gap. Germline V gene data show CDR1 as MNHEY and CDR2 as SMNVEV (reference sequence). The CDR3, as DNA: TGTGCCAGCAGCCCAGTGGAGGGAATAATAGGAAGCACCTTC. Its protein is CASSPVEGIIGSTF.

The rearrangement links TRBV2 to TRBJ2-2; 8 nucleotides align to TRBD1. The CDR3 covers 15 residues. Germline V gene lookup returns CDR1 SNHLY and CDR2 FYNNEI. V trimming: 2 bases; J trimming: 4 bases; junction bases outside the gene matches: 3. Here the CDR3 DNA reads TGTGCCAGCAGTGAACAGGGGGCTCTCACCGGGGAGCTGTTTTTT. It yields the protein CASSEQGALTGELFF. Supplemented by reference TRBV2 and TRBJ2-2, the full variable domain reads EPEVTQTPSHQVTQMGQEVILRCVPISNHLYFYWYRQILGQKVEFLVSFYNNEISEKSEIFDDQFSVERPDGSNFTLKIRSTKLEDSAMYFCASSEQGALTGELFFGEGSRLTVL.

This clone appeared a few times. CDR3: CASSQIAGKVDVEQFF. The CDR3 coding sequence is TGTGCCAGCAGCCAAATAGCGGGTAAGGTCGACGTTGAGCAGTTCTTC. The chain employs TRBV5-4 and TRBJ2-1, with TRBD2 matching 7 bases. CDR1 is SGHNT and CDR2 is YYREEE in the germline V gene (reference sequence). V shed 4 bases and J 9 bases; nucleotides not matched to a gene: 16. The CDR3 is 16 residues long.

CDR3 nucleotides: TGTGCCAGCAGCTTAGACGGGTTTAACGAAAAACTGTTTTTT. It encodes CASSLDGFNEKLFF. The genes are TRBV7-9 and TRBJ1-4; no reliable D call. The V and J ends lost 1 base and 8 bases respectively, with 11 bases between them. Germline-derived CDR1 and CDR2 are SEHNR and FQNEAQ (reference sequence). CDR3 length: 14 residues. Drawing the rest from reference TRBV7-9 and TRBJ1-4, the complete variable domain is DTGVSQNPRHKITKRGQNVTFRCDPISEHNRLYWYRQTLGQGPEFLTYFQNEAQLEKSRLLSDRFSAERPKGSFSTLEIQRTEQGDSAMYLCASSLDGFNEKLFFGSGTQLSVL.

The chain links TRBV19 to TRBJ1-5, with D possibly TRBD1 on 6 matching bases. In germline, CDR1 is LNHDA, CDR2 SQIVND (reference sequence). V lost 10 bases and J 6 bases, leaving 13 bases between the germline ends. The length of the CDR3 is 12 residues. This CDR3 is CATQGMGQPQHF. The CDR3 DNA follows: TGTGCCACTCAGGGGATGGGTCAGCCCCAGCATTTT.

About this clone: Additional DNA sequences in this sample encode the identical CDR3. The V and J genes are TRBV19 and TRBJ1-1, with D unclear. The V end was cut by 3 bases, the J end by 9 bases, with 20 bases between. Germline V gives CDR1 LNHDA, CDR2 SQIVND (reference sequence). The CDR3 extends over 15 amino acids. The CDR3 DNA reads as TGTGCCAGTAGTATTCCGGGTGAGCCTCAAGGCAAAGCTTTCTTT. This codes for CASSIPGEPQGKAFF.

The genes are TRBV19 and TRBJ2-3; the D is unclear. This CDR3 region has 17 residues. Germline CDR1 is LNHDA and CDR2 is SQIVND (reference sequence). V lost 4 bases to trimming and J lost 1 base, with 18 bases between them. CDR3 loop: CASSRKSSGTGTDTQYF. CDR3 nucleotide sequence: TGTGCCAGTAGTAGAAAGTCGTCCGGTACGGGCACAGATACGCAGTATTTT.